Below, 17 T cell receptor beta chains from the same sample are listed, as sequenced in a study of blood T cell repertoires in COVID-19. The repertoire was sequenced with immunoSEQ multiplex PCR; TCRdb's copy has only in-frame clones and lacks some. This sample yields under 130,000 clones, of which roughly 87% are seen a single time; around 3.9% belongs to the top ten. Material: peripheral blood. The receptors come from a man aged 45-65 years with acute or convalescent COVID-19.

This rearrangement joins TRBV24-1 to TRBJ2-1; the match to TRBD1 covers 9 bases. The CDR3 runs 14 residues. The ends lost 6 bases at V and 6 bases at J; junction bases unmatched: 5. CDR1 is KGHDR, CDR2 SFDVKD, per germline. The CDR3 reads CATSRTGDGNEQFF. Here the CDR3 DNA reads TGTGCCACCAGTCGGACAGGGGATGGCAATGAGCAGTTCTTC.

The CDR3 DNA is TGCGCCAGCAGCCAAGATCCCCAACAGGGGAACCTCCACTTT. It is translated as CASSQDPQQGNLHF. The chain couples TRBV4-1 to TRBJ1-6, with TRBD1 identical over 7 bases. The trim removed 0 bases at V and 15 bases at J, leaving 8 bases unmatched. CDR3 size: 14 residues. Germline V lookup: CDR1 MGHRA, CDR2 YSYEKL.

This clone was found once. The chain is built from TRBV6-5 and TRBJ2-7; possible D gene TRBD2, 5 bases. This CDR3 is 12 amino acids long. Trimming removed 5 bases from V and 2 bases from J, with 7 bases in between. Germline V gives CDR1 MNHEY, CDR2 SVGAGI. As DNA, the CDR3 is TGTGCCAGCAGTAGCGGCCCCTACGAGCAGTACTTC. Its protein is CASSSGPYEQYF.

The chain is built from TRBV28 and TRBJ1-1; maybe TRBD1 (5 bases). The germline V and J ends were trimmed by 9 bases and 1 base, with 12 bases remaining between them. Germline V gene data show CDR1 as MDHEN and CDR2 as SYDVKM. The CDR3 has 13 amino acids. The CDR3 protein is CASGAGWNTEAFF. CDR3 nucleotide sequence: TGTGCCAGTGGGGCTGGCTGGAACACTGAAGCTTTCTTT. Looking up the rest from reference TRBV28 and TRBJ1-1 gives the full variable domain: DVKVTQSSRYLVKRTGEKVFLECVQDMDHENMFWYRQDPGLGLRLIYFSYDVKMKEKGDIPEGYSVSREKKERFSLILESASTNQTSMYLCASGAGWNTEAFFGQGTRLTVV.

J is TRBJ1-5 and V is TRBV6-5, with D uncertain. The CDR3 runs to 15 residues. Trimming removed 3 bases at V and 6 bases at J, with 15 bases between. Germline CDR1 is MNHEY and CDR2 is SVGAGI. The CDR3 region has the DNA TGTGCCAGCAGTTATGAGGGAATTTGGGGTCAGCCCCAGCATTTT. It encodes CASSYEGIWGQPQHF.

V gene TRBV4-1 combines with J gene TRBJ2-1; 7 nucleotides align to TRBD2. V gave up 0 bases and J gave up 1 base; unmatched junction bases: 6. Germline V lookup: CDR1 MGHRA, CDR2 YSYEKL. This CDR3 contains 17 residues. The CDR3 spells CASSQEELAASYNEQFF. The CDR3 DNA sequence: TGCGCCAGCAGCCAAGAAGAGCTAGCGGCATCCTACAATGAGCAGTTCTTC.

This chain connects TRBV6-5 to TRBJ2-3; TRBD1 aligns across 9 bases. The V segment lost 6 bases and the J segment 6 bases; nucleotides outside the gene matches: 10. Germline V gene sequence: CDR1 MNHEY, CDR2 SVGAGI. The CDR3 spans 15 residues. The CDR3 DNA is TGTGCCAGCAGGTCCGGGACAGGGTATTCGGATACGCAGTATTTT. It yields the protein CASRSGTGYSDTQYF.

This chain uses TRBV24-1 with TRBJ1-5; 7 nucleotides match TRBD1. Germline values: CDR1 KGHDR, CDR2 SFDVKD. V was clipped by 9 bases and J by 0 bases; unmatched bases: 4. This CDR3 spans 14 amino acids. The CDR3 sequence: CATQGQYSNQPQHF. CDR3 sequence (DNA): TGTGCCACCCAGGGACAGTATAGCAATCAGCCCCAGCATTTT.

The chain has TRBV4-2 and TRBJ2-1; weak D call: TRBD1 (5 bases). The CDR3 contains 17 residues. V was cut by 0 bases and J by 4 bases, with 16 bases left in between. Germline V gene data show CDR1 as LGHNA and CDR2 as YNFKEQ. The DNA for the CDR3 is TGTGCCAGCAGCCAAGATTCATTGGGGCGTTCATACAATGAGCAGTTCTTC. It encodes CASSQDSLGRSYNEQFF.

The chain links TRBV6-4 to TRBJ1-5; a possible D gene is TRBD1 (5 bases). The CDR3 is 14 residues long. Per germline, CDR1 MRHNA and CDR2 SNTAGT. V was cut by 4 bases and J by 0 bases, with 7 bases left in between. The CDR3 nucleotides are TGTGCCAGCAGTGTCGACAGTAGCAATCAGCCCCAGCATTTT. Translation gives CASSVDSSNQPQHF.

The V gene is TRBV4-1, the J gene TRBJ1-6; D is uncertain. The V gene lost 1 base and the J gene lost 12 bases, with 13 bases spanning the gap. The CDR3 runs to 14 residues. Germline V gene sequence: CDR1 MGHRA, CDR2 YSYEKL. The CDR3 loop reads CASSQGGRERPLHF. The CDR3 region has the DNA TGCGCCAGCAGCCAAGGAGGGAGGGAGCGACCCCTCCACTTT.

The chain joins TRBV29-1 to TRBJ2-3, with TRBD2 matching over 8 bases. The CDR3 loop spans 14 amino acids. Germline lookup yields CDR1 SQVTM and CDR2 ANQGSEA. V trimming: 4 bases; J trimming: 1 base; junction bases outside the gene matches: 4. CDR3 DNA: TGCAGCGTTGGAGGACTAGCCCGCACAGATACGCAGTATTTT. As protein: CSVGGLARTDTQYF.

CDR3 DNA sequence: TGTGCCAGCAGTTCTCCCAGGGTAGCGGCCACAGATACGCAGTATTTT. As protein: CASSSPRVAATDTQYF. The J gene is TRBJ2-3, the V gene TRBV27; tentatively, D is TRBD2 (6 bases). V was shortened by 4 bases and J by 2 bases, with 16 bases between the two germline ends. The CDR3 loop spans 16 amino acids. Germline CDR1 and CDR2: MNHEY and SMNVEV (reference sequence).

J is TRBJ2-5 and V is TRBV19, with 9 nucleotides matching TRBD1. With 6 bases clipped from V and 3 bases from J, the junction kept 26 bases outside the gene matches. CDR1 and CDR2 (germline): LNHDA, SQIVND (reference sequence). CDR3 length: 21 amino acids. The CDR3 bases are TGTGCCAGTAGCAACCGTCCGGGGACAGGGTTGTATGTTGGCAGGAAAGAGACCCAGTACTTC. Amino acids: CASSNRPGTGLYVGRKETQYF. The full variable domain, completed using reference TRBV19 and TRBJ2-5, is DGGITQSPKYLFRKEGQNVTLSCEQNLNHDAMYWYRQDPGQGLRLIYYSQIVNDFQKGDIAEGYSVSREKKESFPLTVTSAQKNPTAFYLCASSNRPGTGLYVGRKETQYFGPGTRLLVL.

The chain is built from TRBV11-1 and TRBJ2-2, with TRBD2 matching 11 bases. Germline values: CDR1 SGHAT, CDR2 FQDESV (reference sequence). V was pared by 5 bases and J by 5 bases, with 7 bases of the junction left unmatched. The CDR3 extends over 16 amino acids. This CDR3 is CASSLGGTSGTGELFF. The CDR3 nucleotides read TGTGCCAGCAGCCTCGGTGGGACTAGCGGAACCGGGGAGCTGTTTTTT.

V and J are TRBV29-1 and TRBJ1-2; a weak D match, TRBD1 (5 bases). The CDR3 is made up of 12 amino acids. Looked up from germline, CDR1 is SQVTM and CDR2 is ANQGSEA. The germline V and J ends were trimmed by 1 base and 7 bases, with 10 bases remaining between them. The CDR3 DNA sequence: TGCAGCGTTGAAGGCCAGGGCGGTGGCTACACCTTC. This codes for CSVEGQGGGYTF.

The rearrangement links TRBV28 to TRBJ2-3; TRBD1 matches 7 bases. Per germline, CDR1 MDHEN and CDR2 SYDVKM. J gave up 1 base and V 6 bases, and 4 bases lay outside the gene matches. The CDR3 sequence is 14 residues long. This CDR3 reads CASSDRVGTDTQYF. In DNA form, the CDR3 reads TGTGCCAGCAGCGACAGGGTCGGCACAGATACGCAGTATTTT.